A selection of T cell receptor beta chains follows, all from one sample in a study of cytomegalovirus exposure and HLA in healthy donors. The repertoire was sequenced with immunoSEQ multiplex PCR; TCRdb's copy has only in-frame clones and lacks some. Of 90,000 to 140,000 clones in the sample, over 70% were seen once. Sequencing was performed on PBMCs. These receptors were taken from a man aged 35 to 55 in good health and CMV-seronegative. Each CDR3 is given with its conserved first and last residue. Fields, in order: clone size, D gene, V gene, J gene, CDR3 DNA, CDR3 protein. D genes are given only for firm matches. Clone size appears in some rows only: once, few, many, or a class for an expanded clone.

clone_size: -
d_call: -
v_call: TRBV21-1
j_call: TRBJ1-1
cdr3_nt: TGTGCCAGCAGCATTCGTGGCAGGGGGACTGAAGCTTTCTTT
cdr3_aa: CASSIRGRGTEAFF

clone_size: -
d_call: TRBD1
v_call: TRBV6-5
j_call: TRBJ1-1
cdr3_nt: TGTGCCAGCAGTTACCGGCGACCGGGACAGGGTACTGAAGCTTTCTTT
cdr3_aa: CASSYRRPGQGTEAFF

clone_size: -
d_call: -
v_call: TRBV6-5
j_call: TRBJ2-2
cdr3_nt: TGTGCCAGCAGTTACTTGACAGACACCGGGGAGCTGTTTTTT
cdr3_aa: CASSYLTDTGELFF

clone_size: medium-sized
d_call: -
v_call: TRBV7-8
j_call: TRBJ1-1
cdr3_nt: TGTGCCAGCAGCTCCCTGGAGGGCATGAACACTGAAGCTTTCTTT
cdr3_aa: CASSSLEGMNTEAFF

clone_size: -
d_call: TRBD1
v_call: TRBV27
j_call: TRBJ1-2
cdr3_nt: TGTGCCAGCAGTTGGGGGACAGGGGGCAACTATGGCTACACCTTC
cdr3_aa: CASSWGTGGNYGYTF

clone_size: -
d_call: TRBD1
v_call: TRBV4-3
j_call: TRBJ2-7
cdr3_nt: TGCGCCAGCAGCCAAGGGGGATGGGGGGACAGGGTCGAGCAGTACTTC
cdr3_aa: CASSQGGWGDRVEQYF

clone_size: -
d_call: -
v_call: TRBV7-9
j_call: TRBJ1-4
cdr3_nt: TGTGCCAGCAGCTTAATCCAGGGAACTAATGAAAAACTGTTTTTT
cdr3_aa: CASSLIQGTNEKLFF

clone_size: -
d_call: TRBD2
v_call: TRBV6-1
j_call: TRBJ2-2
cdr3_nt: TGTGCCAGCAGTGTCAGGGAGGGCACCGGGGAGCTGTTTTTT
cdr3_aa: CASSVREGTGELFF

clone_size: few
d_call: -
v_call: TRBV18
j_call: TRBJ2-5
cdr3_nt: TGTGCCAGCTCACAGACAGGATACCAAGAGACCCAGTACTTC
cdr3_aa: CASSQTGYQETQYF

clone_size: few
d_call: -
v_call: TRBV18
j_call: TRBJ2-1
cdr3_nt: TGTGCCAGCTCACCATACTCCCCGGGCTACAATGAGCAGTTCTTC
cdr3_aa: CASSPYSPGYNEQFF

clone_size: once
d_call: TRBD2
v_call: TRBV30
j_call: TRBJ2-7
cdr3_nt: TGTGCCTGGAGTATCGGGACTAGCGGCTACGAGCAGTACTTC
cdr3_aa: CAWSIGTSGYEQYF

clone_size: -
d_call: TRBD1
v_call: TRBV18
j_call: TRBJ1-6
cdr3_nt: TGTGCCAGCTCGACCGGGACAGGGGATTCACCCCTCCACTTT
cdr3_aa: CASSTGTGDSPLHF

clone_size: -
d_call: TRBD2
v_call: TRBV5-1
j_call: TRBJ2-5
cdr3_nt: TGCGCCAGCAGCTTGGCCCCGGGGGGCCAAGAGACCCAGTACTTC
cdr3_aa: CASSLAPGGQETQYF

clone_size: -
d_call: TRBD2
v_call: TRBV5-1
j_call: TRBJ2-5
cdr3_nt: TGCGCCAGCAGCCCCCGTCGGGAGGGCTTGGTTAAATTCCAAGAGACCCAGTACTTC
cdr3_aa: CASSPRREGLVKFQETQYF

clone_size: -
d_call: TRBD1
v_call: TRBV5-1
j_call: TRBJ1-2
cdr3_nt: TGCGCCAGCAGCTGGGGACAGGGGAACTATGGCTACACCTTC
cdr3_aa: CASSWGQGNYGYTF

clone_size: -
d_call: TRBD2
v_call: TRBV5-1
j_call: TRBJ2-5
cdr3_nt: TGCGCCAGCAGCTTGGCCGTAATTACTAGCGGGATATTCCAAGAGACCCAGTACTTC
cdr3_aa: CASSLAVITSGIFQETQYF

clone_size: -
d_call: TRBD2
v_call: TRBV7-2
j_call: TRBJ2-7
cdr3_nt: TGTGCCAGCAGCTCCTTCGTGACTAGCGGAGCCTACGAGCAGTACTTC
cdr3_aa: CASSSFVTSGAYEQYF

clone_size: -
d_call: -
v_call: TRBV27
j_call: TRBJ2-3
cdr3_nt: TGTGCCAGCATCTACCTTAGCACAGATACGCAGTATTTT
cdr3_aa: CASIYLSTDTQYF

clone_size: -
d_call: TRBD1
v_call: TRBV4-1
j_call: TRBJ2-7
cdr3_nt: TGCGCCAGCAGCCAGGGACAGAGCTCCTACGAGCAGTACTTC
cdr3_aa: CASSQGQSSYEQYF

clone_size: few
d_call: TRBD1
v_call: TRBV10-3
j_call: TRBJ2-7
cdr3_nt: TGTGCCATCAGTGGGGGACAGGTAGGATACGAGCAGTACTTC
cdr3_aa: CAISGGQVGYEQYF

clone_size: -
d_call: -
v_call: TRBV29-1
j_call: TRBJ1-1
cdr3_nt: TGCAGCGTTTGGGCATACACTGAAGCTTTCTTT
cdr3_aa: CSVWAYTEAFF

clone_size: -
d_call: TRBD1
v_call: TRBV10-3
j_call: TRBJ2-7
cdr3_nt: TGTGCCATCAGTGAGTCGCAGGGGGAAGACGAGCAGTACTTC
cdr3_aa: CAISESQGEDEQYF

clone_size: -
d_call: TRBD1
v_call: TRBV7-8
j_call: TRBJ1-2
cdr3_nt: TGTGCCAGCAGCCCGAGAGGGGGGACAGCCTATGGCTACACCTTC
cdr3_aa: CASSPRGGTAYGYTF

clone_size: -
d_call: TRBD1
v_call: TRBV7-6
j_call: TRBJ1-3
cdr3_nt: TGTGCCAGCAGCCTGGGGGGACAGTACCGAAACACCATATATTTT
cdr3_aa: CASSLGGQYRNTIYF

clone_size: -
d_call: -
v_call: TRBV7-3
j_call: TRBJ1-1
cdr3_nt: TGTGCCAGCAGCACGACAGGGAACACTGAAGCTTTCTTT
cdr3_aa: CASSTTGNTEAFF